This entry features one T cell receptor (beta chain) sequence. Libraries were prepared by immunoSEQ multiplex PCR; TCRdb keeps only in-frame clonotypes and omits some of them. The table has approximately 100,000 clones, 92% seen once. The CDR3 extends over 15 amino acids. This entry is derived from a study of control samples from healthy donors and cancer patients. Sequencing was performed on blood. This rearrangement joins TRBV21-1 to TRBJ2-7; TRBD1, the table's D call, was not compared with the DNA. TRBV21-1 is termed a pseudogene. The source is a human donor in good health. The donor label of this sample is uncertain. This CDR3 reads CASNTPSTALYEQYV. CDR3 sequence (DNA): TGTGCCAGCAACACCCCATCGACAGCTCTATACGAGCAGTACGTC.